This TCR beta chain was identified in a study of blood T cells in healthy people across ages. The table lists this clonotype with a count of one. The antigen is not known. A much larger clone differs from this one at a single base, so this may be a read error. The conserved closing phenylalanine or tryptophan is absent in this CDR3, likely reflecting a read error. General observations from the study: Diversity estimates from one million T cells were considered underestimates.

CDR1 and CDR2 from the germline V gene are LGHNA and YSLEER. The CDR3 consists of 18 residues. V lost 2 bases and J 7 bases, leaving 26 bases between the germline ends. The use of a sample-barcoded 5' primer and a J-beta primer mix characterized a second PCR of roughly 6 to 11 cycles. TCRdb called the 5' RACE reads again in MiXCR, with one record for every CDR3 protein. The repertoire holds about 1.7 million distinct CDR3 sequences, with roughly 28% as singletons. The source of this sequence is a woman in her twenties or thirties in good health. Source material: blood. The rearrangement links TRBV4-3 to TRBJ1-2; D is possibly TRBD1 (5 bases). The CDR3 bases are TGCGCCAGCAGCCAAAACTACTACCGACAAGGGGCTCTGGGTGGCTACACCTGC. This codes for CASSQNYYRQGALGGYTC.